This passage covers 24 T cell receptor beta chains from one sample sequenced in a study of control samples from healthy donors and cancer patients. TCRdb's copy holds only in-frame clones and misses some; the assay was immunoSEQ multiplex PCR. The table shows about 130,000 clones, with more than 85% occurring only once. The sequencing sample was made of PBMCs. The receptors stem from a man between 45 and 60 years old with head and neck cancer.

The V and J genes are TRBV19 and TRBJ1-3; tentative D call: TRBD1 (6 bases). In germline, CDR1 is LNHDA, CDR2 SQIVND (reference sequence). Trimming pared 6 bases from V and 1 base from J, leaving 16 bases between. The CDR3 consists of 16 residues. The CDR3 DNA is TGTGCCAGTAGCCCACAGGGAAGGTGGTCTGGAAACACCATATATTTT. It specifies CASSPQGRWSGNTIYF.

CDR3 nucleotide sequence: TGCGCCAGCAGCCAAACAGGGAGTACTGAAGCTTTCTTT. This translates into CASSQTGSTEAFF. This sequence joins TRBV4-1 and TRBJ1-1; a possible D gene is TRBD1 (6 bases). The germline gives CDR1 MGHRA, CDR2 YSYEKL. The CDR3 covers 13 residues. Trimming cost V 2 bases and J 5 bases, with 9 bases left between them.

The CDR3: CASSFEGRAYEQYF. The DNA for the CDR3 is TGCGCCAGCAGCTTTGAGGGAAGGGCCTACGAGCAGTACTTC. This sequence joins TRBV5-1 and TRBJ2-7; D is perhaps TRBD2 (5 bases). In germline, CDR1 is SGHRS, CDR2 YFSETQ. CDR3 size: 14 residues. V dropped 2 bases and J dropped 2 bases, with 11 bases sitting between them.

The chain employs TRBV6-2 or TRBV6-3 and TRBJ1-2, with D unresolved. Germline CDR1 and CDR2: MNHEY and SVGEGT. The length of the CDR3 is 17 residues. The V end was cut by 2 bases, the J end by 3 bases, with 19 bases between. The CDR3 reads CASSYPRSITPDYGYTF. The DNA of the CDR3 is TGTGCCAGCAGTTACCCGCGCAGCATCACCCCTGACTATGGCTACACCTTC.

This rearrangement joins TRBV5-4 to TRBJ2-3; either TRBD1 or TRBD2 may fit D (5 bases each). The germline V and J ends were trimmed by 0 bases and 0 bases, with 11 bases remaining between them. The CDR3 sequence is 16 residues long. Germline CDR1 SGHNT, CDR2 YYREEE (reference sequence). The CDR3: CASSLAGTYSTDTQYF. In DNA form, the CDR3 reads TGTGCCAGCAGCTTGGCAGGGACGTATAGCACAGATACGCAGTATTTT. Full variable domain (rest looked up from reference TRBV5-4 and TRBJ2-3): ETGVTQSPTHLIKTRGQQVTLRCSSQSGHNTVSWYQQALGQGPQFIFQYYREEENGRGNFPPRFSGLQFPNYSSELNVNALELDDSALYLCASSLAGTYSTDTQYFGPGTRLTVL.

The genes are TRBV7-2 and TRBJ2-7; 9 bases agree with TRBD1. Germline trimming cut 4 bases from V and 5 bases from J; bases unmatched to any gene: 15. From germline, CDR1 is SGHTA and CDR2 FQGNSA. This CDR3 has 17 residues. CDR3 bases: TGTGCCAGCAGCTCCCGCTCGTTATCCGGGACAGGGAACGAGCAGTACTTC. Amino acid sequence: CASSSRSLSGTGNEQYF.

This sequence joins TRBV30 and TRBJ1-5, with a tentative D call TRBD1 (6 bases). Trimming left V 6 bases short and J 1 base short, with 13 bases between. The CDR3 extends over 14 amino acids. Germline CDR1 GTSNPN, CDR2 SVGIG (reference sequence). CDR3 region: CACSTGGSNQPQHF. CDR3 sequence (DNA): TGTGCCTGTTCGACAGGAGGGAGCAATCAGCCCCAGCATTTT.

The count of this clone is one. The chain's CDR3 is CASSQDLGTGARGEQYF. For the CDR3, the DNA is TGCGCCAGCAGCCAAGATCTGGGGACAGGAGCACGGGGCGAGCAGTACTTC. This chain links TRBV4-3 with TRBJ2-7; 8 nucleotides match TRBD1. CDR1 and CDR2 from the germline V gene are LGHNA and YSLEER. This CDR3 contains 17 residues. V shed 0 bases, J shed 6 bases, and the junction held 13 bases outside the gene matches.

CDR3 sequence (DNA): TGTGCCAGCAGTCCGCCGGGACTAGATTCCCAAACCCAGTACTTC. Protein sequence: CASSPPGLDSQTQYF. This chain links TRBV6-5 with TRBJ2-5; 8 nucleotides agree with TRBD2. The V gene's germline CDR1 is MNHEY and CDR2 SVGAGI. The CDR3 sequence is 15 residues long. With V trimmed by 5 bases and J by 8 bases, 13 bases remained unmatched.

The genes are TRBV29-1 and TRBJ2-7; no definite D call. V was cut by 6 bases and J by 3 bases, with 9 bases left in between. The germline V gene has CDR1 SQVTM and CDR2 ANQGSEA. This CDR3 is 11 amino acids long. Written as DNA, the CDR3 is TGCAGCGTCCCCACCCTCTACGAGCAGTACTTC. It encodes CSVPTLYEQYF.

The J gene is TRBJ1-5, the V gene TRBV7-9, with a weak D call TRBD1 (6 bases). This CDR3 has 16 residues. The germline V and J ends were trimmed by 10 bases and 7 bases, with 26 bases remaining between them. CDR1 SEHNR and CDR2 FQNEAQ come from the germline V gene (reference sequence). CDR3: CAISQTGGRSRQPQHF. The DNA of the CDR3 is TGTGCCATATCACAGACGGGGGGGCGGTCACGGCAGCCCCAGCATTTT.

Only a few counts were recorded for this clone. At one end the junction does not follow the germline gene, possibly because of a read error. V is TRBV5-1 and J is TRBJ2-5, with D uncertain. Germline CDR1 is SGHRS and CDR2 is YFSETQ. The CDR3 totals 12 residues. The CDR3 nucleotides read TGCGCCAGCAGTTTGGGGCAAGAGACCCAGTACTTC. This sequence encodes CASSLGQETQYF.

In this sample, this clone turned up a few times. This sequence joins TRBV27 and TRBJ2-3, with D unclear. Trimming removed 4 bases from V and 2 bases from J, with 10 bases in between. Germline V gene sequence: CDR1 MNHEY, CDR2 SMNVEV (reference sequence). This CDR3 has 14 amino acids. The CDR3 DNA sequence: TGTGCCAGCAGTTCGACAAGAAACACAGATACGCAGTATTTT. Translation gives CASSSTRNTDTQYF.

The V call is TRBV9, the J call TRBJ2-5; 11 nucleotides line up with TRBD1. J gave up 5 bases and V 4 bases, and 7 bases lay outside the gene matches. The CDR3 length is 15 residues. Per the germline V gene, CDR1 is SGDLS and CDR2 is YYNGEE. DNA for the CDR3: TGTGCCAGCAGCTACCGGACAGGGGGCTTGGAGACCCAGTACTTC. It is translated as CASSYRTGGLETQYF. Supplemented by reference TRBV9 and TRBJ2-5, the full variable domain reads DSGVTQTPKHLITATGQRVTLRCSPRSGDLSVYWYQQSLDQGLQFLIQYYNGEERAKGNILERFSAQQFPDLHSELNLSSLELGDSALYFCASSYRTGGLETQYFGPGTRLLVL.

The V and J genes are TRBV5-4 and TRBJ1-4, with a tentative D call TRBD1 (5 bases). Germline-derived CDR1 and CDR2 are SGHNT and YYREEE (reference sequence). The CDR3 consists of 16 residues. Trimming cost V 4 bases and J 5 bases, with 18 bases left between them. CDR3 coding DNA: TGTGCCAGCAGCCCATCCCCTGGGACGGGAAATGAAAAACTGTTTTTT. Translated, it gives CASSPSPGTGNEKLFF.

The gene calls are TRBV7-6 and TRBJ1-1; D is undetermined. Trimming shortened V by 5 bases and J by 1 base, and 8 bases separated the two germline ends. Germline V gene sequence: CDR1 SGHVS, CDR2 FNYEAQ. The CDR3 loop spans 13 amino acids. The CDR3 reads CASSLDKNTEAFF. The DNA for the CDR3 is TGTGCCAGCAGCCTCGACAAGAACACTGAAGCTTTCTTT.

The chain joins TRBV5-1 to TRBJ2-2, with D unclear. The CDR3 has 13 amino acids. Germline CDR1 SGHRS, CDR2 YFSETQ. V was trimmed by 5 bases and J by 7 bases, leaving 12 bases between them. The CDR3 is CASSSRLGGELFF. As DNA, the CDR3 is TGCGCCAGCAGTTCCAGATTAGGCGGGGAGCTGTTTTTT.

This chain uses TRBV19 with TRBJ2-2, with D unresolved. V lost 3 bases and J lost 6, with 8 bases in between. The germline CDR1 and CDR2 sequences are LNHDA and SQIVND (reference sequence). This CDR3 has 13 amino acids. CDR3 in DNA: TGTGCCAGTAGTATTGACGCAGCCGGGGAGCTGTTTTTT. Translation gives CASSIDAAGELFF. Full variable domain (missing parts from reference TRBV19 and TRBJ2-2): DGGITQSPKYLFRKEGQNVTLSCEQNLNHDAMYWYRQDPGQGLRLIYYSQIVNDFQKGDIAEGYSVSREKKESFPLTVTSAQKNPTAFYLCASSIDAAGELFFGEGSRLTVL.

The rearrangement joins TRBV12-3 or TRBV12-4 to TRBJ1-3; D is uncertain. V was trimmed by 8 bases and J by 0 bases, leaving 5 bases between them. The CDR3 is made up of 12 amino acids. DNA for the CDR3: TGTGCCAGCCGCCTCTCTGGAAACACCATATATTTT. The encoded protein is CASRLSGNTIYF.

This clone came up once. J is TRBJ1-2 and V is TRBV11-2, with a tentative D call TRBD1 (6 bases). CDR3 length: 13 residues. CDR1 and CDR2 from the germline V gene are SGHAT and FQNNGV. Trimming took 3 bases from V and 8 from J, leaving 13 bases between them. The CDR3 nucleotides are TGTGCCAGCAGCTTGGTCAGGGGTGACGGCTACACCTTC. It codes for CASSLVRGDGYTF.

This rearrangement joins TRBV23-1 to TRBJ1-5, with D perhaps matching TRBD1 (5 bases). TRBV23-1 is an ORF for which the function is uncertain. The CDR3 extends over 17 amino acids. The V end was cut by 3 bases, the J end by 2 bases, with 17 bases between. The CDR3 is CASSHRSRGGGNQPQHF. CDR3 coding DNA: TGCGCCAGCAGTCATAGGTCCCGGGGGGGTGGCAATCAGCCCCAGCATTTT.

The J gene is TRBJ1-2, the V gene TRBV7-3; D is undetermined. Trimming removed 1 base from V and 7 bases from J, with 10 bases in between. This CDR3 spans 13 amino acids. The germline gives CDR1 SGHTA, CDR2 FQGTGA. CDR3 protein: CASSLIPESGYTF. The CDR3 DNA reads TGTGCCAGCAGCTTAATTCCTGAGAGTGGCTACACCTTC. Full variable domain (outside the CDR3, taken from reference TRBV7-3 and TRBJ1-2): GAGVSQTPSNKVTEKGKYVELRCDPISGHTALYWYRQSLGQGPEFLIYFQGTGAADDSGLPNDRFFAVRPEGSVSTLKIQRTERGDSAVYLCASSLIPESGYTFGSGTRLTVV.

This CDR3 reads CATSRGPGRTTNTEAFF. The CDR3 DNA reads as TGTGCCACCAGCAGGGGACCGGGACGGACGACGAACACTGAAGCTTTCTTT. The rearrangement uses TRBV15 and TRBJ1-1; D possibly corresponds to TRBD1 (5 bases). Deletions cut 3 bases from V and 1 base from J, with 18 bases between. The CDR3 runs 17 residues. CDR1 LNHNV and CDR2 YYDKDF come from the germline V gene (reference sequence).

This clone was detected once. V usage is TRBV10-3 and J usage is TRBJ2-3; the match to TRBD1 covers 8 bases. With 4 bases clipped from V and 5 bases from J, the junction kept 2 bases outside the gene matches. This CDR3 comprises 13 residues. CDR1 and CDR2 (germline): ENHRY, SYGVKD. For the CDR3, the DNA is TGTGCCATCAGTGTCGGACAGGGAGATACGCAGTATTTT. Protein: CAISVGQGDTQYF.